This T cell receptor (beta chain) derives from a study of cytomegalovirus exposure and HLA in healthy donors. Across the whole study: The study's early data release held 75 million to 95 million unique TCRs from HLA-typed donors. Study findings and constraints: Later analysis associated a missense DCLRE1C variant with TCR beta V- and J-gene trimming. No immune exposure information besides CMV serostatus was available. Later, an analysis showed that TCR beta chains associated with HLA were more clonally expanded than others that were equally common.

V was clipped by 3 bases and J by 8 bases; unmatched bases: 10. This CDR3 spans 16 amino acids. Germline lookup yields CDR1 MGHRA and CDR2 YSYEKL. Primers for the PCR totalled 60 Vbeta and 13 Jbeta. Repertoires were generated with immunoSEQ multiplex PCR, while TCRdb's copy carries only in-frame clones and drops some. The sample lists 100,000 to 150,000 clones; roughly 78% were seen once. Points on this clone: The antigen is not known.

The sequence derives from a man younger than 45 in good health and CMV-seropositive. The chain joins TRBV4-1 to TRBJ1-4; 9 nucleotides align to TRBD1. Source material: PBMCs. The DNA for the CDR3 is TGCGCCAGCAGCCAGAAGGGACAGGGTTTTTACGAAAAACTGTTTTTT. This sequence encodes CASSQKGQGFYEKLFF.